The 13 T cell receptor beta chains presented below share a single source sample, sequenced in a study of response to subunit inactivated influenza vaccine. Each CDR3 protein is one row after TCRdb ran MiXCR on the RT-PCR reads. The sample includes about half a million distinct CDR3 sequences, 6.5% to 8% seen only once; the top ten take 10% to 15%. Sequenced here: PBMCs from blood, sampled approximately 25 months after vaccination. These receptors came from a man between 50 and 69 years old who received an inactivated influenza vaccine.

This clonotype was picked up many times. The CDR3 sequence: CASSMSSGGAYEQFF. The CDR3 coding sequence is TGTGCCAGCAGCATGTCTAGCGGGGGGGCCTATGAGCAGTTCTTC. The J gene is TRBJ2-1, the V gene TRBV7-2; the match to TRBD2 covers 12 bases. Germline V CDR1 and CDR2: SGHTA, FQGNSA. J gave up 8 bases and V 5 bases, and 7 bases lay outside the gene matches. This CDR3 is built from 15 residues.

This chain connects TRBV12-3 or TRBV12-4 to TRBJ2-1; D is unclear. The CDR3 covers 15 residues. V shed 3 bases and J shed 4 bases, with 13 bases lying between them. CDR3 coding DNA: TGTGCCAGCAGTTTCCTTGGCAGTCGGTACAATGAGCAGTTCTTC. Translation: CASSFLGSRYNEQFF.

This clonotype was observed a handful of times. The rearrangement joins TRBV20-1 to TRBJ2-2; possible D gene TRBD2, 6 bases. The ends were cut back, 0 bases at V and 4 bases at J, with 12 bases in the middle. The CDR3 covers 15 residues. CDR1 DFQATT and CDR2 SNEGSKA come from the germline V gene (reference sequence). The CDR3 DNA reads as TGCAGTGCTAGAGATGGCGGGGCGGGCACCGGGGAGCTGTTTTTT. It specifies CSARDGGAGTGELFF.

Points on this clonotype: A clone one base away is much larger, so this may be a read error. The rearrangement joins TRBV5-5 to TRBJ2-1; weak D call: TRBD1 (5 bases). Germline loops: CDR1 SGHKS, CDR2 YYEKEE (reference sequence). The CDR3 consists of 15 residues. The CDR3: CASRLGQGYYNEQFF. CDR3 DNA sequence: TGTGCCAGCAGATTGGGTCAGGGTTACTACAATGAGCAGTTCTTC.

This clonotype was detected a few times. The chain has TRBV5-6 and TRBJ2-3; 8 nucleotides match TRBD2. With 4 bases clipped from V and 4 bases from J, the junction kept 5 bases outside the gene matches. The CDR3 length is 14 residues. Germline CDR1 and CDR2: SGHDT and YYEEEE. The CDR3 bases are TGTGCCAGCAGCCCGGGACTAGATCCAGATACGCAGTATTTT. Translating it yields CASSPGLDPDTQYF.

The CDR3 loop reads CATSLGSNEKLFF. CDR3 in DNA: TGTGCCACGAGTTTGGGCTCAAATGAAAAACTGTTTTTT. The rearrangement uses TRBV10-3 and TRBJ1-4; no clear D. This CDR3 is built from 13 residues. The germline V gene has CDR1 ENHRY and CDR2 SYGVKD. The V end was cut by 10 bases, the J end by 5 bases, with 14 bases between.

CDR3 residues: CASSPSFEQYF. CDR3 DNA: TGTGCCAGCTCACCCTCATTCGAGCAGTACTTC. This chain uses TRBV18 with TRBJ2-7; D is uncertain. This CDR3 has 11 amino acids. Trimming removed 3 bases from V and 6 bases from J, with 6 bases in between. Germline V gene lookup returns CDR1 KGHSH and CDR2 LQKENI.

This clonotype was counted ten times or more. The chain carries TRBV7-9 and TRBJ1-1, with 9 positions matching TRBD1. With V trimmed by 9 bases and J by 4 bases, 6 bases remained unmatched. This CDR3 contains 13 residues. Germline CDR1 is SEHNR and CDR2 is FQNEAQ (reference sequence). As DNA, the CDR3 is TGTGCCAGTTTACAGGGGGCTGGCACTGAAGCTTTCTTT. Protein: CASLQGAGTEAFF.

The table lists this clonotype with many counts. The CDR3, as DNA: TGCAGTGCTATCCAGTTCGGGACTAGCAGGGAGACCCAGTACTTC. It yields the protein CSAIQFGTSRETQYF. The chain joins TRBV20-1 to TRBJ2-5, with 9 bases lining up with TRBD2. This CDR3 comprises 15 residues. Germline V gives CDR1 DFQATT, CDR2 SNEGSKA (reference sequence). Germline trimming cut 4 bases from V and 5 bases from J; bases unmatched to any gene: 11.

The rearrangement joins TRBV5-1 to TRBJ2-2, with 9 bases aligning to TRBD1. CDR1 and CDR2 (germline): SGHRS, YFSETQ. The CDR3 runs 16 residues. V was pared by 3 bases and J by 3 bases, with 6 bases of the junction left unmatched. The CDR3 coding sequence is TGCGCCAGCAGCTCTCCGGACAGGGGATACACCGGGGAGCTGTTTTTT. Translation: CASSSPDRGYTGELFF.

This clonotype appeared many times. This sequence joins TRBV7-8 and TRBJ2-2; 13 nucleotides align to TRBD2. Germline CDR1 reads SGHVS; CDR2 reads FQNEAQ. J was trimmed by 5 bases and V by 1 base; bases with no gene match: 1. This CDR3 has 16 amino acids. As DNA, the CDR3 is TGTGCCAGCAGCTTAGGACTAGCGGGAGGTACCGGGGAGCTGTTTTTT. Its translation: CASSLGLAGGTGELFF.

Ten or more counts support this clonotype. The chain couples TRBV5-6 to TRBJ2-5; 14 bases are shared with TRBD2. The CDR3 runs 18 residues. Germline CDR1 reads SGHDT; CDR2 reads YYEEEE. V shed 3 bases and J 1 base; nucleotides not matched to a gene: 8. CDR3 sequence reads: CASSYWTSGGPSQETQYF. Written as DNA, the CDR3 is TGTGCCAGCAGCTACTGGACTAGCGGGGGGCCCAGCCAAGAGACCCAGTACTTC.

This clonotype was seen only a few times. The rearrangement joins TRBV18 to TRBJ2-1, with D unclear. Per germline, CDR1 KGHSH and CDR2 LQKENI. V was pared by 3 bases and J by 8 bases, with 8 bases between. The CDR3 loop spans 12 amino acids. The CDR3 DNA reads TGTGCCAGCTCACCCGGGTGGGATGAGCAGTTCTTC. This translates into CASSPGWDEQFF.